This is a list of T cell receptor beta chains from one sample in a study of shared clonotypes between healthy human individuals. TCRdb's table, derived via immunoSEQ multiplex PCR, lists solely in-frame clones and lacks some. The table lists roughly 2,000,000 clones, approximately 94% of them singletons, with under 1.5% in the top ten. The sequencing input was naive CD8+ T cells sorted from blood. Source of these receptors: a man aged 18 to 29 in good health. CDR3s include the opening cysteine and the closing phenylalanine or tryptophan. D genes are given only for firm matches. Clone sizes are given selectively: once, few, many, or a class where the clone is expanded.

abundance: .
v_gene: TRBV30
d_gene: TRBD1
j_gene: TRBJ1-6
CDR3nt: TGTGCCTGGAGTGGGGGACAGGGAGGCTCACCCCTCCACTTT
CDR3aa: CAWSGGQGGSPLHF

abundance: .
v_gene: TRBV29-1
d_gene: .
j_gene: TRBJ1-1
CDR3nt: TGCAGCGTGGGGCCCCGCCAGGACAGACTCACGAACACTGAAGCTTTCTTT
CDR3aa: CSVGPRQDRLTNTEAFF

abundance: .
v_gene: TRBV30
d_gene: .
j_gene: TRBJ1-1
CDR3nt: TGTGCCTGGAGTGTACCGGGGGCTGAAGCTTTCTTT
CDR3aa: CAWSVPGAEAFF

abundance: .
v_gene: TRBV27
d_gene: .
j_gene: TRBJ1-1
CDR3nt: TGTGCCAGCAAATTTGATCGAGACACTGAAGCTTTCTTT
CDR3aa: CASKFDRDTEAFF

abundance: .
v_gene: TRBV11-2
d_gene: .
j_gene: TRBJ2-7
CDR3nt: TGTGCCAGCAGCTTAGGAGTATCCGAGCAGTACTTC
CDR3aa: CASSLGVSEQYF

abundance: .
v_gene: TRBV2
d_gene: .
j_gene: TRBJ1-2
CDR3nt: TGTGCCAGCAAACACCCTCCAGGGGAGGATGGCTACACCTTC
CDR3aa: CASKHPPGEDGYTF

abundance: .
v_gene: TRBV28
d_gene: .
j_gene: TRBJ1-1
CDR3nt: TGTGCCAGCAGTTTACTAGGGCCCCCGAACACTGAAGCTTTCTTT
CDR3aa: CASSLLGPPNTEAFF

abundance: .
v_gene: TRBV27
d_gene: .
j_gene: TRBJ1-5
CDR3nt: TGTGCCAGCAGTTTATCGAAAGGGGATAGCAATCAGCCCCAGCATTTT
CDR3aa: CASSLSKGDSNQPQHF

abundance: .
v_gene: TRBV4-1
d_gene: TRBD1
j_gene: TRBJ2-7
CDR3nt: TGCGCCAGCAGCAAAGGACAGGGGAAGGAGGAGCAGTACTTC
CDR3aa: CASSKGQGKEEQYF

abundance: .
v_gene: TRBV2
d_gene: TRBD1
j_gene: TRBJ1-1
CDR3nt: TGTGCCAGGGTAGACGGACAGGGAATGAACACTGAAGCTTTCTTT
CDR3aa: CARVDGQGMNTEAFF

abundance: .
v_gene: TRBV29-1
d_gene: TRBD1
j_gene: TRBJ2-7
CDR3nt: TGCAGCGCTGTTCCAGGGACAGGGGGTATTGGCGAGCAGTACTTC
CDR3aa: CSAVPGTGGIGEQYF

abundance: .
v_gene: TRBV9
d_gene: .
j_gene: TRBJ1-1
CDR3nt: TGTGCCAGCAGCGTATCTACAGGGATGGGAACTGAAGCTTTCTTT
CDR3aa: CASSVSTGMGTEAFF

abundance: .
v_gene: TRBV27
d_gene: .
j_gene: TRBJ2-1
CDR3nt: TGTGCCAGCAGTTTTAACCTAGCGACGCCCTACAATGAGCAGTTCTTC
CDR3aa: CASSFNLATPYNEQFF

abundance: .
v_gene: TRBV5-1
d_gene: .
j_gene: TRBJ1-3
CDR3nt: TGCGCCAGCAGCTTACCGGGTAGTGGAAACACCATATATTTT
CDR3aa: CASSLPGSGNTIYF

abundance: .
v_gene: TRBV5-6
d_gene: TRBD2
j_gene: TRBJ2-1
CDR3nt: TGTGCCAGCAGCCCCACTAGCGGGGGGCCCCACGATGAGCAGTTCTTC
CDR3aa: CASSPTSGGPHDEQFF

abundance: .
v_gene: TRBV28
d_gene: .
j_gene: TRBJ2-7
CDR3nt: TGTGCCAGCAGTATAGGTCGAACAGAGACAGGCTACGAGCAGTACTTC
CDR3aa: CASSIGRTETGYEQYF

abundance: once
v_gene: TRBV12-1
d_gene: .
j_gene: TRBJ2-3
CDR3nt: TGTGCCAGCCCCCATACCGGGACTAGCTGGGGCACAGATACGCAGTATTTT
CDR3aa: CASPHTGTSWGTDTQYF

abundance: .
v_gene: TRBV4-3
d_gene: .
j_gene: TRBJ2-5
CDR3nt: TGCGCCAGCAGCCAAGGCACCCTTGAGACCCAGTACTTC
CDR3aa: CASSQGTLETQYF

abundance: once
v_gene: TRBV7-9
d_gene: TRBD1
j_gene: TRBJ2-5
CDR3nt: TGTGCCAGCAGCTCCAGTCCCGGGACAGGGCTAGAGACCCAGTACTTC
CDR3aa: CASSSSPGTGLETQYF

abundance: once
v_gene: TRBV9
d_gene: .
j_gene: TRBJ2-2
CDR3nt: TGTGCCGGCTCTTCGGGGGTAATCGGGGAGCTGTTTTTT
CDR3aa: CAGSSGVIGELFF

abundance: .
v_gene: TRBV4-1
d_gene: .
j_gene: TRBJ2-1
CDR3nt: TGCGCCAGCAGCCCCTTGGTGGATGGTGAGCAGTTCTTC
CDR3aa: CASSPLVDGEQFF

abundance: few
v_gene: TRBV6-5
d_gene: .
j_gene: TRBJ2-2
CDR3nt: TGTGCCACCACGAGCCTCCCCACCGGGGAGCTGTTTTTT
CDR3aa: CATTSLPTGELFF

abundance: .
v_gene: TRBV6-5
d_gene: .
j_gene: TRBJ2-5
CDR3nt: TGTGCCAGCAGTGACGCCGACAGACCGGAGACCCAGTACTTC
CDR3aa: CASSDADRPETQYF

abundance: .
v_gene: TRBV27
d_gene: .
j_gene: TRBJ2-7
CDR3nt: TGTGCCAGCAGTTTTTTACAGAACTACGAGCAGTACTTC
CDR3aa: CASSFLQNYEQYF

abundance: .
v_gene: TRBV7-9
d_gene: .
j_gene: TRBJ2-7
CDR3nt: TGTGCCAGCAGCTTAGGTGCTGGAGCTCCCTACGAGCAGTACTTC
CDR3aa: CASSLGAGAPYEQYF

abundance: .
v_gene: TRBV28
d_gene: TRBD2
j_gene: TRBJ2-3
CDR3nt: TGTGCCAGCAGTTTAAGGGTAGCGGGCCTCACAGATACGCAGTATTTT
CDR3aa: CASSLRVAGLTDTQYF

abundance: .
v_gene: TRBV28
d_gene: TRBD1
j_gene: TRBJ1-1
CDR3nt: TGTGCCAGCAGTTGGACAGGTTTAAGGACTGAAGCTTTCTTT
CDR3aa: CASSWTGLRTEAFF

abundance: .
v_gene: TRBV7-8
d_gene: TRBD1
j_gene: TRBJ2-1
CDR3nt: TGTGCCAGCAGCTTAGGTTATATCGGGACAGGGGTCCACAATGAGCAGTTCTTC
CDR3aa: CASSLGYIGTGVHNEQFF

abundance: .
v_gene: TRBV11-1
d_gene: TRBD2
j_gene: TRBJ2-7
CDR3nt: TGTGCCAGCAGCTTCCGGGAGGCCTACGAGCAGTACTTC
CDR3aa: CASSFREAYEQYF

abundance: .
v_gene: TRBV11-2
d_gene: TRBD2
j_gene: TRBJ2-1
CDR3nt: TGTGCCAGCAGCACTGGGACTAGCCCCAATGAGCAGTTCTTC
CDR3aa: CASSTGTSPNEQFF

abundance: .
v_gene: TRBV2
d_gene: .
j_gene: TRBJ2-7
CDR3nt: TGTGCCAGCAGTGGAGTGGGAGAGCGGTCCTACGAGCAGTACTTC
CDR3aa: CASSGVGERSYEQYF

abundance: .
v_gene: TRBV5-4
d_gene: TRBD1
j_gene: TRBJ2-5
CDR3nt: TGTGCCAGCAGCCTGGGACAGCTTAAGGAGACCCAGTACTTC
CDR3aa: CASSLGQLKETQYF

abundance: once
v_gene: TRBV27
d_gene: .
j_gene: TRBJ1-6
CDR3nt: TGTGCCAGCAGTTTACAAGAGCCCGGAGGAGGAGATTCACCCCTCCACTTT
CDR3aa: CASSLQEPGGGDSPLHF

abundance: .
v_gene: TRBV25-1
d_gene: .
j_gene: TRBJ2-7
CDR3nt: TGTGCCAGACAGAACCCGCAGATATCCCTCGAGCAGTACTTC
CDR3aa: CARQNPQISLEQYF

abundance: .
v_gene: TRBV9
d_gene: .
j_gene: TRBJ2-3
CDR3nt: TGTGCCAGCAGCTCTGTTGGGGGGTTAGCTACAGATACGCAGTATTTT
CDR3aa: CASSSVGGLATDTQYF

abundance: .
v_gene: TRBV7-9
d_gene: .
j_gene: TRBJ2-3
CDR3nt: TGTGCCAGCAGCTCTGCCTCGACAGGACTCGGGGGCACAGATACGCAGTATTTT
CDR3aa: CASSSASTGLGGTDTQYF

abundance: .
v_gene: TRBV5-8
d_gene: TRBD1
j_gene: TRBJ2-2
CDR3nt: TGTGCCAGCAGCTTGGACAGGGGGGCGAACACCGGGGAGCTGTTTTTT
CDR3aa: CASSLDRGANTGELFF

abundance: .
v_gene: TRBV30
d_gene: .
j_gene: TRBJ1-1
CDR3nt: TGTGCCTGGACCCTTGGGGCTTTGAACACTGAAGCTTTCTTT
CDR3aa: CAWTLGALNTEAFF

abundance: .
v_gene: TRBV13
d_gene: TRBD2
j_gene: TRBJ2-3
CDR3nt: TGTGCCAGCAGCGAGGCAACGGGGGGGGACACAGATACGCAGTATTTT
CDR3aa: CASSEATGGDTDTQYF

abundance: .
v_gene: TRBV9
d_gene: TRBD2
j_gene: TRBJ2-1
CDR3nt: TGTGCCAGCAGCCCCGTAAGCGGGAGAGTCTACAATGAGCAGTTCTTC
CDR3aa: CASSPVSGRVYNEQFF

abundance: once
v_gene: TRBV6-5
d_gene: .
j_gene: TRBJ2-1
CDR3nt: TGTGCCAGCAGTCCGGCAGGGACCTACAATGAGCAGTTCTTC
CDR3aa: CASSPAGTYNEQFF

abundance: .
v_gene: TRBV27
d_gene: TRBD2
j_gene: TRBJ2-7
CDR3nt: TGTGCCAGCAGGCTGGGGACTAGCGGAAGCTCCTACGAGCAGTACTTC
CDR3aa: CASRLGTSGSSYEQYF

abundance: .
v_gene: TRBV7-3
d_gene: TRBD1
j_gene: TRBJ2-7
CDR3nt: TGTGCCAGCAGCTTAGGCTTTGGACAGGGGACCTACGAGCAGTACTTC
CDR3aa: CASSLGFGQGTYEQYF

abundance: .
v_gene: TRBV5-1
d_gene: .
j_gene: TRBJ2-3
CDR3nt: TGCGCCAGCAGCTTGGAGGTCTGGAGCACAGATACGCAGTATTTT
CDR3aa: CASSLEVWSTDTQYF

abundance: once
v_gene: TRBV28
d_gene: .
j_gene: TRBJ2-7
CDR3nt: TGTGCCAGCAGTTCCCGGACGTTAGCCTACGAGCAGTACTTC
CDR3aa: CASSSRTLAYEQYF

abundance: .
v_gene: TRBV19
d_gene: TRBD1
j_gene: TRBJ2-7
CDR3nt: TGTGCCAGTAGTCGGGACAGAGACCTCTACGAGCAGTACTTC
CDR3aa: CASSRDRDLYEQYF

abundance: .
v_gene: TRBV4-1
d_gene: .
j_gene: TRBJ1-2
CDR3nt: TGCGCCAGCAGCCTAGGGGAGACTAACTATGGCTACACCTTC
CDR3aa: CASSLGETNYGYTF

abundance: .
v_gene: TRBV5-6
d_gene: TRBD1
j_gene: TRBJ1-4
CDR3nt: TGTGCCAGCAGTCCAGGGGGAGGAACTAATGAAAAACTGTTTTTT
CDR3aa: CASSPGGGTNEKLFF

abundance: .
v_gene: TRBV2
d_gene: .
j_gene: TRBJ2-3
CDR3nt: TGTGCCAGCAGTGGAGGCACGACTAGCACAGATACGCAGTATTTT
CDR3aa: CASSGGTTSTDTQYF